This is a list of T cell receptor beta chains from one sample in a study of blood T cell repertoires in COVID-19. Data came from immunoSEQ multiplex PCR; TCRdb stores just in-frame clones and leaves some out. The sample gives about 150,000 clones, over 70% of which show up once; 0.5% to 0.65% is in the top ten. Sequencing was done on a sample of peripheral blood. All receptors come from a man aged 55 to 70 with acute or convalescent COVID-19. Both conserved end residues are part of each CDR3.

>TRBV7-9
CASSLIKTGGGLFGYTF
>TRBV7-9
CASSLGTGSSGANVLTF
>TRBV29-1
CSGAGRGDTEAFF
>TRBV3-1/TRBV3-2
CASSFLTGGNTEAFF
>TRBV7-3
CASSLRPTGGSDTQYF
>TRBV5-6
CASSPQAGGTADTQYF
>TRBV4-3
CASSPNSGGSYEQYF
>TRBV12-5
CASAQTGGNEQFF
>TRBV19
CASSIGVGGNQPQHF
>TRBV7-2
CASSLVGTGGNTIYF
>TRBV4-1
CASSQEKGGQGRSPLHF
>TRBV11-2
CASSPDRDEQYF
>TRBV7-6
CASSLETAFNEKLFF
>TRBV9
CASSVAVLAGGSDTQYF
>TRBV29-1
CSVETWGLAESTDTQYF
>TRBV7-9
CASSLAGVDEQFF
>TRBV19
CASSIGRQINSPLHF
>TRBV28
CASTTQGSNTEAFF
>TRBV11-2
CASSSPTRASGNTIYF
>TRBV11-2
CASSPRDLNYNEQFF
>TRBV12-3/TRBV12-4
CASSSGGNQPQHF
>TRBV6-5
CASSSGQGIRRTEAFF
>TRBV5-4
CASSLRLAGSTDTQYF
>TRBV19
CASSIPGLGTDTQYF
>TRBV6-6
CASRPGPTNEKLFF
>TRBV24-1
CATSGTSGSNGELFF
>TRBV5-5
CASSQRPTGLNQPQHF
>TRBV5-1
CASSYNGGGEQFF
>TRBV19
CASSAPGQGNSPLHF
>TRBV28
CASSLLSYRTGGSQETQYF
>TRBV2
CASRGPGWNSPLHF
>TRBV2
CASSEGQKAGYTF
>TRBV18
CASSPNSGGALEEQFF
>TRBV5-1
CASSLPSYEQYF
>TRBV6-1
CASSELRGGGRTETQYF
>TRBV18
CASSQGSYNEQFF
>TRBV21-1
CASSKAMSYVRDSNQPQHF
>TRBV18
CASSPRAVQETQYF
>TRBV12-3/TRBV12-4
CASSYRGFTEAFF
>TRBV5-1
CASNSGNTGELFF
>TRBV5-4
CASSLMGYGRELYNEQFF
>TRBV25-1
CASRETSYNSPLHF
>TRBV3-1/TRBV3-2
CASSQGSGVNYGYTF
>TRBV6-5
CASSPWAARGYGYTF
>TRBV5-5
CASSLTPFSGNTIYF
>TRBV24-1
CATSLGTGHTDTQYF
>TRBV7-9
CASSLHNYGYTF
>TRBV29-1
CSVDQGSDEKLFF
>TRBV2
CATGSRTDLNEKLFF
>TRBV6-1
CASSESGGREQYF
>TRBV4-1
CASSPRSDFGSYNEQFF
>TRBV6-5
CASSLPPEAFF
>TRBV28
CASSFLGGNYGYTF
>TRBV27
CASSFRPGQGNYGYTF